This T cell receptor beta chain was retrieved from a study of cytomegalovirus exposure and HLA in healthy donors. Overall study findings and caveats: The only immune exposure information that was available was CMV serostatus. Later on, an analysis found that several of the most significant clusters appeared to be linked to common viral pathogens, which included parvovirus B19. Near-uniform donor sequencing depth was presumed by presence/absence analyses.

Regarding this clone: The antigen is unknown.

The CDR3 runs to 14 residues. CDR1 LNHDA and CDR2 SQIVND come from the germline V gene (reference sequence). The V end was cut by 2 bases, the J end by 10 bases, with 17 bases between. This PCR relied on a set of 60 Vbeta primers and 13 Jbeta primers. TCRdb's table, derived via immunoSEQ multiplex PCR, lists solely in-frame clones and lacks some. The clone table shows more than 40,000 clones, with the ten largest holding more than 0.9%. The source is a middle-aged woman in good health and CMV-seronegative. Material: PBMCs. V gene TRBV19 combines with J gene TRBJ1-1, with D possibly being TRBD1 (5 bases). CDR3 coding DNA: TGTGCCAGTAGTATAACAGGTTCTCTGTATGGAGCTTTCTTT. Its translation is CASSITGSLYGAFF.